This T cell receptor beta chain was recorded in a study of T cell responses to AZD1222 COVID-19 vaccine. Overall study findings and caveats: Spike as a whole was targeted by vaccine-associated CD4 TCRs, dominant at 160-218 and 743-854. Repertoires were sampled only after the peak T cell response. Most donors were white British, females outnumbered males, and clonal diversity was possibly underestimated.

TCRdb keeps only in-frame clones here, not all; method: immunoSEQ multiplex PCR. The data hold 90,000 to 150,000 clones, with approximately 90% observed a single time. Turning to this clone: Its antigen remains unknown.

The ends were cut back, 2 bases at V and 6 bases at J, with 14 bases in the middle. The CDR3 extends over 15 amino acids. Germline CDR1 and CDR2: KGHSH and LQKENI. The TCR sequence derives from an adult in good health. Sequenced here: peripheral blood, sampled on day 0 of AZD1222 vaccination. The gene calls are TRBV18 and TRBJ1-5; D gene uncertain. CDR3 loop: CASSPGVQQGQPQHF. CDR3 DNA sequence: TGTGCCAGCTCACCAGGTGTACAGCAAGGTCAGCCCCAGCATTTT.